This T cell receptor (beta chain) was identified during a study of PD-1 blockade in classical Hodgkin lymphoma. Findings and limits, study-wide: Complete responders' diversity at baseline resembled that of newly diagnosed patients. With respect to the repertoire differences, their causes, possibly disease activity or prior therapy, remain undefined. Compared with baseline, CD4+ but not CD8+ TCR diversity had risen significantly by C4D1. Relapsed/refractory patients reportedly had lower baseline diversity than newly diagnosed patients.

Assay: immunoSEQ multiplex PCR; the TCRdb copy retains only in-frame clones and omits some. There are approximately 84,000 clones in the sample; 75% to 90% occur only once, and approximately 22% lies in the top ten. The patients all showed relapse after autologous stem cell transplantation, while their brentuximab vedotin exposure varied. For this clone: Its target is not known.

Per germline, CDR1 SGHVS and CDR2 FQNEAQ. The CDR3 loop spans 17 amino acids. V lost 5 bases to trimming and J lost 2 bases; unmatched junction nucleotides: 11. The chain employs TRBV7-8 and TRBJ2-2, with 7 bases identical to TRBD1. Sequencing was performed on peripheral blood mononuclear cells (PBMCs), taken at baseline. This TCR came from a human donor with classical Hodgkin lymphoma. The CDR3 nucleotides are TGTGCCAGCAGCGCCCCAGCAGACAGGGCCAACACCGGGGAGCTGTTTTTT. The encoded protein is CASSAPADRANTGELFF.